One T cell receptor (beta chain) is described in this entry. The antigen is undetermined. This entry belongs to a study of cytomegalovirus exposure and HLA in healthy donors. Both 60 Vbeta primers and 13 Jbeta primers went into the PCR. Some clones are missing from TCRdb's copy, which holds only in-frame ones; the method was immunoSEQ multiplex PCR. The table lists about 88,000 clones. Whole-study findings and limits: Immune exposure was documented only through CMV serostatus. An analysis was carried out at a later point. It showed that HLA-associated TCR beta chains were more clonally expanded than equally common non-associated chains.

The source of this sequence is a girl aged 10 to 17 in good health and CMV-seropositive. The sample consisted of PBMCs.

The CDR3 sequence: CASSPRAGRNTEAFF. CDR3 DNA sequence: TGTGCCAGCAGCCCCCGGGCAGGGCGGAACACTGAAGCTTTCTTT. This chain joins TRBV7-9 and TRBJ1-1; perhaps TRBD1 as D (5 bases). Trimming removed 5 bases at V and 1 base at J, with 14 bases between. CDR1 is SEHNR and CDR2 is FQNEAQ in the germline V gene (reference sequence). The CDR3 is made up of 15 amino acids.